The 15 T cell receptor beta chains listed next were all sequenced from one sample in a study of beta chain features in type 1 diabetes. General study findings and limits: Among all four CD4+ subsets, Type 1 diabetes patients had TCRB CDR3s that were moderately but significantly shorter.

Their antigens remain unidentified. cDNA synthesis used the whole RNA isolate, giving expressed TCRB sequences. Here immunoSEQ multiplex PCR was the method, and the copy in TCRdb shows in-frame clones only, minus some. The table records 300,000 to 400,000 clones, roughly 14% of them present only once. Sequencing was carried out using naive CD4+ T cells from blood. All receptors derive from a woman aged 18-29 years with type 1 diabetes.

The rearrangement uses TRBV7-8 and TRBJ1-5; no definite D call. The germline V gene encodes CDR1 SGHVS and CDR2 FQNEAQ. V lost 3 bases, J lost 6 bases, and 15 bases lay in between. The CDR3 has 15 residues. In nucleotides, the CDR3 is TGTGCCAGCAGCTTTAGGAGGGAGATGGGTCAGCCCCAGCATTTT. Residues: CASSFRREMGQPQHF.

The chain's CDR3 is CATSREDRVRGYTF. CDR3 DNA sequence: TGTGCCACCAGCAGAGAAGACAGGGTGAGAGGCTACACCTTC. J is TRBJ1-2 and V is TRBV15, with 7 bases matching TRBD1. The CDR3 runs to 14 residues. V was pared by 0 bases and J by 8 bases, with 6 bases of the junction left unmatched. CDR1 LNHNV and CDR2 YYDKDF come from the germline V gene (reference sequence).

This clone was picked up a small number of times. The same CDR3 arises from other DNA sequences in this sample as well. The chain joins TRBV9 to TRBJ2-1, with 9 bases that match TRBD2. The CDR3 runs 15 residues. After removal of 0 bases from V and 5 bases from J, the junction contained 3 bases not matched to a gene. CDR1 is SGDLS, CDR2 YYNGEE, per germline. Written as DNA, the CDR3 is TGTGCCAGCAGCGTAGAATTAGCGGGGGACAATGAGCAGTTCTTC. Translated: CASSVELAGDNEQFF. Looking up the rest from reference TRBV9 and TRBJ2-1 gives the full variable domain: DSGVTQTPKHLITATGQRVTLRCSPRSGDLSVYWYQQSLDQGLQFLIQYYNGEERAKGNILERFSAQQFPDLHSELNLSSLELGDSALYFCASSVELAGDNEQFFGPGTRLTVL.

This clone showed up just a few times. The rearrangement links TRBV15 to TRBJ2-6; 8 nucleotides agree with TRBD1. Trimming cost V 5 bases and J 1 base; bases outside gene matches: 10. Germline assignment: CDR1 LNHNV and CDR2 YYDKDF (reference sequence). The CDR3 is 18 residues long. The CDR3 nucleotides read TGTGCCACCAGCCCCCGACAGGGGCAAGGGTCTGGGGCCAACGTCCTGACTTTC. It codes for CATSPRQGQGSGANVLTF.

There are a few counts of this clone. This chain links TRBV2 with TRBJ1-4; the D is unclear. The V gene's germline CDR1 is SNHLY and CDR2 FYNNEI. This CDR3 region has 14 residues. With 6 bases removed from V and 8 bases from J, the gap between germline ends came to 16 bases. DNA for the CDR3: TGTGCCAGCAGCCCTAGACCTCAGAGGGAAAAACTGTTTTTT. It codes for CASSPRPQREKLFF.

The V call is TRBV19, the J call TRBJ2-5; D is possibly TRBD2 (7 bases). From germline, CDR1 is LNHDA and CDR2 SQIVND (reference sequence). V lost 2 bases to trimming and J lost 5 bases, with 15 bases between them. The CDR3 consists of 15 residues. This CDR3 reads CASSIWGGRDETQYF. As DNA, the CDR3 is TGTGCCAGTAGTATATGGGGGGGCAGGGACGAGACCCAGTACTTC.

In this sample, this clone turned up many times. The chain employs TRBV5-4 and TRBJ2-1; D uncertain. Per the germline V gene, CDR1 is SGHNT and CDR2 is YYREEE (reference sequence). Deletions cut 1 base from V and 5 bases from J, with 7 bases between. The CDR3 has 13 amino acids. The CDR3 nucleotides are TGTGCCAGCAGCTTGCCTCAGGACAATGAGCAGTTCTTC. It encodes CASSLPQDNEQFF.

This clone was seen more than once but under ten times. CDR3 residues: CASSSPGQGLGEKLFF. The CDR3 DNA is TGTGCCAGCAGTTCGCCGGGACAGGGGTTAGGTGAAAAACTGTTTTTT. This chain connects TRBV5-4 to TRBJ1-4; TRBD1 agrees at 10 bases. The V segment lost 5 bases and the J segment 7 bases; nucleotides outside the gene matches: 11. Germline V CDR1 and CDR2: SGHNT, YYREEE (reference sequence). This CDR3 contains 16 residues.

In its sample, this clone was seen a few times. The chain has TRBV29-1 and TRBJ2-2; D may be TRBD2 (6 bases). The CDR3 covers 13 residues. Germline V gives CDR1 SQVTM, CDR2 ANQGSEA. Trimming removed 6 bases at V and 5 bases at J, with 13 bases between. The CDR3 DNA reads TGCAGCGTGGCCCGCGGGGCAACCGGGGAGCTGTTTTTT. As protein: CSVARGATGELFF.

A few counts support this clone. The V gene is TRBV7-2, the J gene TRBJ1-2, with D possibly matching TRBD1 (5 bases). The CDR3 has 14 amino acids. Germline loops: CDR1 SGHTA, CDR2 FQGNSA. Trimming stripped 1 base from V and 6 bases from J, with 12 bases between. The CDR3 reads CASSLVQGADGYTF. In DNA form, the CDR3 reads TGTGCCAGCAGCTTAGTTCAAGGGGCGGATGGCTACACCTTC.

This clone was seen more than once but under ten times. The chain uses TRBV6-5 and TRBJ2-7; TRBD2 matches at 7 bases. J was trimmed by 5 bases and V by 6 bases; bases with no gene match: 13. CDR3 length equals 15 residues. Germline CDR1 reads MNHEY; CDR2 reads SVGAGI. Here the CDR3 reads CASSSGTNKPNEQYV. CDR3 nucleotides: TGTGCCAGCAGCTCCGGGACTAACAAACCCAACGAGCAGTACGTC.

In this sample, this clone turned up a few times. V is TRBV5-1 and J is TRBJ2-7; TRBD1 matches at 8 bases. Germline CDR1 reads SGHRS; CDR2 reads YFSETQ. Losses at the gene ends were 3 bases for V and 5 bases for J; bases not matched to a gene: 7. CDR3 length: 14 amino acids. The CDR3 bases are TGCGCCAGCAGCTACGGACAGGGACGGGACGAGCAGTACGTC. Its translation: CASSYGQGRDEQYV.

This clone was recorded a few times. The CDR3 does not end in the conserved phenylalanine or tryptophan, so this is likely a read error. It is unclear where the CDR3 begins or ends on the DNA, so no DNA is shown, and the CDR3 is as TCRdb lists it. V is TRBV21-1 and J is TRBJ2-7; no check of the table's D call, TRBD2, against the DNA was made. TRBV21-1 is recorded as a pseudogene. With termini counted, the CDR3 has 17 amino acids. This CDR3 is CASSPPGEMAGTGAFIP.

In its sample, this clone was seen a few times. The chain couples TRBV4-3 to TRBJ1-2; weak D call: TRBD1 (5 bases). Germline V gives CDR1 LGHNA, CDR2 YSLEER. V lost 0 bases and J 8 bases, leaving 22 bases between the germline ends. The CDR3 runs to 17 residues. The CDR3 sequence: CASSQETGGRRSGGYTF. CDR3 DNA sequence: TGCGCCAGCAGCCAAGAGACGGGGGGTAGGCGTTCCGGCGGCTACACCTTC.

The chain joins TRBV9 to TRBJ2-3; TRBD1 matches 12 bases. The CDR3 length is 16 residues. Per germline, CDR1 SGDLS and CDR2 YYNGEE. The V and J ends lost 4 bases and 4 bases, in that order; junction bases with no gene match: 7. The DNA of the CDR3 is TGTGCCAGCAGCTTGGGACAGGGGGCTTTACCAGATACGCAGTATTTT. Translated: CASSLGQGALPDTQYF.